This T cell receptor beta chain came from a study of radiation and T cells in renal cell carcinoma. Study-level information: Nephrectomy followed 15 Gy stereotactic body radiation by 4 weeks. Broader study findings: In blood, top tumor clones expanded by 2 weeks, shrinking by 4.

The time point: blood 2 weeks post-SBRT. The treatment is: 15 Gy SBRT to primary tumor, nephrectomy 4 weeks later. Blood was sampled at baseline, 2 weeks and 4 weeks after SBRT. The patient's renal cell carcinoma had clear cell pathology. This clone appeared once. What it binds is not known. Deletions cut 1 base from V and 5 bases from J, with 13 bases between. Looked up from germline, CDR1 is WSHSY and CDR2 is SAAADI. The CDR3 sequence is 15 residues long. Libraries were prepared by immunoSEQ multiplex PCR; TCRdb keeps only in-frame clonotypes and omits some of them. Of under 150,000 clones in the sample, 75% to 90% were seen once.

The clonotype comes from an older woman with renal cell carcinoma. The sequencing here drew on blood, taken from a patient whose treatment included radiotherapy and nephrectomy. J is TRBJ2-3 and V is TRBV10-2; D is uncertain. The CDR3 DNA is TGCGCCAGCAGTGAGTTCAGCCTCCCGAGAGATACGCAGTATTTT. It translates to CASSEFSLPRDTQYF.